Shown below are 11 T cell receptor beta chains from a single sample sequenced in a study of T-cell reconstitution after alpha-beta-depleted transplantation in children. The library targeted TCRbeta and was prepared with unique molecular identifiers. MiXCR was run by TCRdb on the PCR reads, yielding one entry per CDR3 protein. The profile covers about 360,000 distinct CDR3 sequences, with 13% appearing a single time and approximately 4.2% taken by the ten largest. The sequenced sample was PBMCs, obtained from the stem cell graft. All receptors derive from a human donor who donated a stem cell graft to a child with Fanconi anemia.

In its sample, this clonotype was seen a few times. The junction and the germline gene differ at one end; a read error may be behind it. The V gene is TRBV7-7, the J gene TRBJ2-1, with 9 bases matching TRBD1. This CDR3 spans 17 amino acids. Germline V lookup: CDR1 SSHAT, CDR2 FNYEAQ (reference sequence). CDR3 DNA sequence: TGTGCTAGCAGCTCCAACTTACCAGGACAGGGGTTGAATGAGCAGTTCTTC. This gives the protein CASSSNLPGQGLNEQFF.

The chain links TRBV12-3 or TRBV12-4 to TRBJ1-1; TRBD1 agrees at 8 bases. The CDR3 spans 16 residues. V trimming: 5 bases; J trimming: 4 bases; junction bases outside the gene matches: 12. The CDR3, as DNA: TGTGCCAGCAGTCGGACAGGGTGGAGGGTCGGCACTGAAGCTTTCTTT. It is translated as CASSRTGWRVGTEAFF.

The chain employs TRBV4-3 and TRBJ2-6; D gene ambiguous. The CDR3 consists of 18 residues. V was pared by 1 base and J by 0 bases, with 13 bases between. CDR1 is LGHNA, CDR2 YSLEER, per germline. CDR3 sequence (DNA): TGCGCCAGCAGCCAAGTGCCGGACCCGAGCTCTGGGGCCAACGTCCTGACTTTC. Residues: CASSQVPDPSSGANVLTF.

There are many counts of this clonotype. V is TRBV21-1 and J is TRBJ1-3; no DNA check was done on the table's D call, TRBD1. TRBV21-1 is given as a pseudogene. The CDR3 sequence is 14 residues long. Here the CDR3 reads CASSGGPSGNTIYF. CDR3 nucleotides: TGTGCCAGCAGCGGGGGCCCCTCTGGAAACACCATATATTTT.

This clonotype was recorded once. This sequence joins TRBV5-1 and TRBJ2-3; D might be TRBD1 (5 bases). Germline CDR1 and CDR2: SGHRS and YFSETQ. The CDR3 has 13 amino acids. V was cut by 2 bases and J by 4 bases, with 8 bases left in between. The CDR3 protein is CASSFGRADTQYF. As DNA, the CDR3 is TGCGCCAGCAGCTTCGGCAGGGCAGATACGCAGTATTTT.

The rearrangement links TRBV5-1 to TRBJ2-1; maybe TRBD2 (6 bases). V was trimmed by 4 bases and J by 7 bases, leaving 15 bases between them. Germline V gene sequence: CDR1 SGHRS, CDR2 YFSETQ. The CDR3 extends over 14 amino acids. The DNA for the CDR3 is TGCGCCAGCAGCCCCCGGCGGGGACGTAATGAGCAGTTCTTC. Its translation: CASSPRRGRNEQFF.

The chain combines TRBV27 with TRBJ2-3, with 10 bases lining up with TRBD2. The CDR3 spans 16 residues. Losses at the gene ends were 10 bases for V and 0 bases for J; bases not matched to a gene: 10. CDR1 is MNHEY and CDR2 is SMNVEV in the germline V gene (reference sequence). CDR3 region: CATWGSGGSSTDTQYF. The CDR3 DNA reads as TGTGCCACCTGGGGTAGCGGGGGGTCTAGCACAGATACGCAGTATTTT.

This clonotype has at least ten counts. The chain employs TRBV5-1 and TRBJ2-5, with a possible D match to TRBD1 (6 bases). Trimming removed 7 bases at V and 5 bases at J, with 18 bases between. This CDR3 has 14 amino acids. The V gene's germline CDR1 is SGHRS and CDR2 YFSETQ. CDR3 nucleotide sequence: TGCGCCAGCTCTACCGGGACACCCGGGGAGACCCAGTACTTC. This translates into CASSTGTPGETQYF.

This clonotype has ten or more counts. The chain recombines TRBV27 with TRBJ1-1; D is undetermined. Trimming removed 2 bases from V and 0 bases from J, with 4 bases in between. CDR3 length equals 13 residues. CDR1 is MNHEY and CDR2 is SMNVEV in the germline V gene (reference sequence). The CDR3 DNA sequence: TGTGCCAGCAGTTTAGTAATGAACACTGAAGCTTTCTTT. This codes for CASSLVMNTEAFF.

Comments on this clonotype: At one of its ends the junction is not consistent with the germline gene, which may arise from a read error. This rearrangement joins TRBV6-2 or TRBV6-3 to TRBJ1-1, with D unclear. Looked up from germline, CDR1 is MNHEY and CDR2 is SVGEGT. CDR3 length: 11 amino acids. The CDR3 protein is CASSYLDERPF. As DNA, the CDR3 is TGTGCCAGCAGTTACCTGGATGAGAGGCCCTTT.

This clonotype occurred many times. The V and J genes are TRBV7-9 and TRBJ2-1, with 7 bases matching TRBD1. The CDR3 spans 16 residues. With 0 bases clipped from V and 4 bases from J, the junction kept 6 bases outside the gene matches. From germline, CDR1 is SEHNR and CDR2 FQNEAQ (reference sequence). The DNA of the CDR3 is TGTGCCAGCAGCTTAGCAGGACAGGTACCTTACAATGAGCAGTTCTTC. Its protein product is CASSLAGQVPYNEQFF. The complete variable domain, with remaining parts taken from reference TRBV7-9 and TRBJ2-1, reads DTGVSQNPRHKITKRGQNVTFRCDPISEHNRLYWYRQTLGQGPEFLTYFQNEAQLEKSRLLSDRFSAERPKGSFSTLEIQRTEQGDSAMYLCASSLAGQVPYNEQFFGPGTRLTVL.